This is a list of T cell receptor beta chains from one sample in a study of long-term antiretroviral therapy in people with HIV. The table came from immunoSEQ multiplex PCR; TCRdb's copy has only in-frame clones and leaves some out. Among about 26,000 clones listed, 86% were seen once. Source: unsorted PBMCs, taken approximately 2.7 years after starting antiretroviral therapy. The receptor set was obtained from a middle-aged man with HIV. The CDR3 runs from the conserved cysteine through the conserved F or W. The D gene is left open where the match is weak. The size of a clone is reported for some rows only, either as once, few or many, or as a class for expanded clones.

CDR3aa,CDR3nt,abundance,d_gene,j_gene,v_gene
CAASPGQGDYEQYF,TGTGCCGCCTCGCCAGGACAGGGAGACTACGAGCAGTACTTC,few,TRBD1,TRBJ2-7,TRBV5-4
CASSLAGSYEQYF,TGTGCCAGCAGTTTAGCAGGCTCCTACGAGCAGTACTTC,-,-,TRBJ2-7,TRBV27
CASSSLSGSGETQYF,TGTGCCAGCTCAAGCCTTAGCGGGAGTGGAGAGACCCAGTACTTC,-,TRBD2,TRBJ2-5,TRBV18
CASSLARESSGNTIYF,TGTGCCAGCAGCTTAGCGAGGGAGAGCTCTGGAAACACCATATATTTT,-,-,TRBJ1-3,TRBV7-2
CASSLDRTAEAFF,TGTGCCAGCAGTTTAGACAGGACAGCCGAAGCTTTCTTT,-,-,TRBJ1-1,TRBV28
CASSLAAGTGYSNQPQHF,TGTGCCAGCAGCTTAGCCGCCGGGACAGGCTATAGCAATCAGCCCCAGCATTTT,-,TRBD1,TRBJ1-5,TRBV7-8
CASSRSGSGNSPLHF,TGTGCCAGCAGCCGGTCGGGGAGTGGTAATTCACCCCTCCACTTT,-,-,TRBJ1-6,TRBV5-5
CAYTPNTEAFF,TGTGCCTATACACCGAACACTGAAGCTTTCTTT,once,-,TRBJ1-1,TRBV30
CASARTDRGLSGYTF,TGTGCCAGCGCGAGGACGGACAGGGGGCTGAGTGGCTACACCTTC,-,TRBD1,TRBJ1-2,TRBV6-5
CARSPNTGELFF,TGTGCCAGAAGCCCCAACACCGGGGAGCTGTTTTTT,-,-,TRBJ2-2,TRBV5-3
CAWTAPGHWGNYGYTF,TGTGCCTGGACCGCACCGGGACACTGGGGGAACTATGGCTACACCTTC,-,-,TRBJ1-2,TRBV30
CASSHPVEGMVYEQYF,TGCGCCAGCAGCCACCCCGTGGAGGGAATGGTCTACGAGCAGTACTTC,few,-,TRBJ2-7,TRBV4-1
CASSVDRGGEKLFF,TGTGCCAGTAGTGTGGACAGGGGAGGTGAAAAACTGTTTTTT,few,TRBD1,TRBJ1-4,TRBV19
CASSWGSGGGYTF,TGCGCCAGCAGCTGGGGGTCTGGTGGGGGCTACACCTTC,-,-,TRBJ1-2,TRBV5-1
CASFSGLPTGELFF,TGTGCCAGTTTTAGTGGTCTCCCCACCGGGGAGCTGTTTTTT,-,-,TRBJ2-2,TRBV19
CASSQGTGGGARDTQYF,TGCGCCAGCAGCCAAGGGACTGGCGGGGGGGCTCGAGATACGCAGTATTTT,-,TRBD2,TRBJ2-3,TRBV4-3
CASSLDTGGGNQPQHF,TGTGCCAGCAGTCTCGATACAGGGGGCGGAAATCAGCCCCAGCATTTT,-,TRBD1,TRBJ1-5,TRBV2
CASSFKGGYEAFF,TGTGCCAGTAGTTTTAAGGGAGGATATGAAGCTTTCTTT,-,-,TRBJ1-1,TRBV19
CASSLARTSEGNEQFF,TGCGCCAGCAGCTTGGCCAGGACTAGCGAGGGAAATGAGCAGTTCTTC,once,TRBD2,TRBJ2-1,TRBV5-1
CASSLVSGPGELFF,TGTGCCAGCAGCTTAGTTTCGGGACCCGGGGAGCTGTTTTTT,-,-,TRBJ2-2,TRBV11-2
CASSLGLAGVTGELFF,TGTGCCAGCAGCTTAGGACTAGCGGGAGTCACCGGGGAGCTGTTTTTT,-,TRBD2,TRBJ2-2,TRBV7-2
CASSERARANYGYTF,TGTGCCAGCAGTGAAAGGGCAAGAGCTAACTATGGCTACACCTTC,-,-,TRBJ1-2,TRBV2
CASSDRNTIYF,TGTGCCAGCAGCGACAGAAACACCATATATTTT,-,-,TRBJ1-3,TRBV9
CASSVDTSGGLLDEQYF,TGTGCCAGCAGCGTAGATACTAGCGGAGGGCTTTTGGACGAGCAGTACTTC,-,TRBD2,TRBJ2-7,TRBV9
CASSLLTGGAFETQYF,TGTGCCAGCAGCCTCCTGACAGGGGGCGCCTTCGAGACCCAGTACTTC,-,TRBD1,TRBJ2-5,TRBV7-9
CASTVGGSYEQYF,TGTGCCAGCACAGTCGGGGGCTCCTACGAGCAGTACTTC,-,-,TRBJ2-7,TRBV7-9